This T cell receptor beta chain was recorded in a study of T cell changes during pregnancy in multiple sclerosis. This clone has only one observation. The germline V gene encodes CDR1 MNHEY and CDR2 SVGAGI. V gave up 5 bases and J gave up 3 bases; unmatched junction bases: 10. The CDR3 has 15 amino acids. Some clones are missing from TCRdb's copy, which holds only in-frame ones; the method was immunoSEQ multiplex PCR. The sample has tens of thousands of clones, around 92% seen once. The chain couples TRBV6-5 to TRBJ2-7; 7 nucleotides agree with TRBD1. The material sequenced was peripheral blood, taken after pregnancy. The sequence was obtained from a female donor with multiple sclerosis, enrolled in a pregnancy study. CDR3 protein: CASSQSGTAIYEQYF. In DNA, the CDR3 is TGTGCCAGCAGTCAATCCGGGACAGCGATCTACGAGCAGTACTTC.